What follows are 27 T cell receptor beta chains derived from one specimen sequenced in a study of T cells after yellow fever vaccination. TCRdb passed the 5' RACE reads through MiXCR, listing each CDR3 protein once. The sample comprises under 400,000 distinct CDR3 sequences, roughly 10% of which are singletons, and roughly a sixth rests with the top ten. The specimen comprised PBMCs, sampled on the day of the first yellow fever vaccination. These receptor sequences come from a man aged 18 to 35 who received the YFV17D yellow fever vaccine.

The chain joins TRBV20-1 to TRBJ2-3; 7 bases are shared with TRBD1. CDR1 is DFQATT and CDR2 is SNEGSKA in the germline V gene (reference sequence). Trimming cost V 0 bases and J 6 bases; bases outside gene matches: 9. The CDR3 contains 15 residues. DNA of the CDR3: TGCAGTGCTAGAGAGGTTTGGGACAGTCGGGATACGCAGTATTTT. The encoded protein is CSAREVWDSRDTQYF.

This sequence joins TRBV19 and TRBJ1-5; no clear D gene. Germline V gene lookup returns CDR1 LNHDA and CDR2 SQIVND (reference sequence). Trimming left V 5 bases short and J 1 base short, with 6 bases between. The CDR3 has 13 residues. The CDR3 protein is CASSSSSNQPQHF. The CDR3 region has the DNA TGTGCCAGTAGTTCGTCCAGCAATCAGCCCCAGCATTTT. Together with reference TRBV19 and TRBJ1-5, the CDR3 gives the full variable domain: DGGITQSPKYLFRKEGQNVTLSCEQNLNHDAMYWYRQDPGQGLRLIYYSQIVNDFQKGDIAEGYSVSREKKESFPLTVTSAQKNPTAFYLCASSSSSNQPQHFGDGTRLSIL.

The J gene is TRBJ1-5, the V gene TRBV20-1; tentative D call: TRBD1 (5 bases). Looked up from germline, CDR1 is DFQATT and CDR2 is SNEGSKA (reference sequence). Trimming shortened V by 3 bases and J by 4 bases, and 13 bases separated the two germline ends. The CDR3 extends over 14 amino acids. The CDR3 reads CSARSDSPNQPQHF. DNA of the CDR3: TGCAGTGCTAGGTCTGACAGCCCGAATCAGCCCCAGCATTTT.

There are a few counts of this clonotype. In DNA, the CDR3 is TGTGCCAGCAGCTTTAGTCTAGCGGGGGCCGACAGCTCCTACGAGCAGTACTTC. Translating it yields CASSFSLAGADSSYEQYF. The V and J genes are TRBV11-2 and TRBJ2-7; 10 positions agree with TRBD2. CDR3 length: 18 amino acids. Germline V lookup: CDR1 SGHAT, CDR2 FQNNGV. Germline trimming cut 3 bases from V and 0 bases from J; bases unmatched to any gene: 11. Using reference TRBV11-2 and TRBJ2-7 for the parts outside the CDR3, the full variable domain is EAGVAQSPRYKIIEKRQSVAFWCNPISGHATLYWYQQILGQGPKLLIQFQNNGVVDDSQLPKDRFSAERLKGVDSTLKIQPAKLEDSAVYLCASSFSLAGADSSYEQYFGPGTRLTVT.

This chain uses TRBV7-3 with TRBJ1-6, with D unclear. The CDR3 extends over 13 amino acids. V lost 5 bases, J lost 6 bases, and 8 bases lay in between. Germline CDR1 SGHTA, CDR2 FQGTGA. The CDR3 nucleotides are TGTGCCAGCAGCCGGGAGACTAATTCACCCCTCCACTTT. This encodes CASSRETNSPLHF.

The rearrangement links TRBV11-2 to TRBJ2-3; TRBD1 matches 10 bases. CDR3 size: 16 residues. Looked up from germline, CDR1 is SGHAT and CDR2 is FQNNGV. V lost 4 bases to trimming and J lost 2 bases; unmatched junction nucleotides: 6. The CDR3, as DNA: TGTGCCAGCAGCTGGGGACAGGGGTTTCCCACAGATACGCAGTATTTT. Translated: CASSWGQGFPTDTQYF.

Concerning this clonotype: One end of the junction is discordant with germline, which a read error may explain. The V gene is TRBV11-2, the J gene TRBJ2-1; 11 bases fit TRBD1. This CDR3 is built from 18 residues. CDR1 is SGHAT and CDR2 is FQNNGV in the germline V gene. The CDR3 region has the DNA TGTACCAGCAGTCGGACCCGCGGGGGACAGGGGGAGGGCAATGAGCAGTTCTTC. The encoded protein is CTSSRTRGGQGEGNEQFF.

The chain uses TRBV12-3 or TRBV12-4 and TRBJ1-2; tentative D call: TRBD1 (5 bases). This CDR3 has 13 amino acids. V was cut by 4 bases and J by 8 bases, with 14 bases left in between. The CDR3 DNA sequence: TGTGCCAGCAGTTCGCCGGGCAGGGAGGGCTACACCTTC. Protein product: CASSSPGREGYTF.

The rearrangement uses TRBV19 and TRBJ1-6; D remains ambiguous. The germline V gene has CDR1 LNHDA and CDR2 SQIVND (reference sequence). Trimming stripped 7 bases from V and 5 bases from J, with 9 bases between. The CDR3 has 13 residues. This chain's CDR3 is CASNIRNNSPLHF. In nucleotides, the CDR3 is TGTGCCAGTAACATCAGAAATAATTCACCCCTCCACTTT.

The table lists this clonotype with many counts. The CDR3 reads CASSLTSGSYEQYF. The DNA of the CDR3 is TGTGCCAGCAGCCTTACTAGCGGCTCCTACGAGCAGTACTTC. The chain employs TRBV12-3 or TRBV12-4 and TRBJ2-7; 8 bases line up with TRBD2. The trim removed 6 bases at V and 0 bases at J, leaving 4 bases unmatched. The CDR3 has 14 residues.

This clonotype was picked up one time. The CDR3 DNA follows: TGTGCCAGCAGCACCGGGACGGGGACCTACGAGCAGTACGTC. It yields the protein CASSTGTGTYEQYV. The chain recombines TRBV7-9 with TRBJ2-7, with D possibly called TRBD1 or TRBD2 (5 bases each). The CDR3 runs 14 residues. Germline CDR1 is SEHNR and CDR2 is FQNEAQ (reference sequence). Trimming removed 5 bases at V and 2 bases at J, with 13 bases between.

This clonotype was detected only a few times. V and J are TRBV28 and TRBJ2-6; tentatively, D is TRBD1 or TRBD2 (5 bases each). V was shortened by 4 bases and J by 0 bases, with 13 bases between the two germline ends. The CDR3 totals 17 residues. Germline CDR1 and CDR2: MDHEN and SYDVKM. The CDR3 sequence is CASSSGTGYSGANVLTF. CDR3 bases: TGTGCCAGCAGTTCCGGGACGGGATACTCTGGGGCCAACGTCCTGACTTTC.

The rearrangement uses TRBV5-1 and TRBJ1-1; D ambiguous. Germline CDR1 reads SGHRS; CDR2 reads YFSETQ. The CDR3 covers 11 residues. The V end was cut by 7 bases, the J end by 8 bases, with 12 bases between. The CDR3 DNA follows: TGCGCCAGCCGCGGAAAGGCGGAAGCTTTCTTT. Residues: CASRGKAEAFF. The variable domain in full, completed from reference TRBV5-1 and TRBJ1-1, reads KAGVTQTPRYLIKTRGQQVTLSCSPISGHRSVSWYQQTPGQGLQFLFEYFSETQRNKGNFPGRFSGRQFSNSRSEMNVSTLELGDSALYLCASRGKAEAFFGQGTRLTVV.

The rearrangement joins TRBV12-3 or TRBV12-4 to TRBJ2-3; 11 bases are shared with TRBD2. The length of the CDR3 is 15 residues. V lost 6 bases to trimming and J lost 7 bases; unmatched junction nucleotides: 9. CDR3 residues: CASRPRLAGTNTQYF. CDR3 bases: TGTGCCAGCAGACCTCGACTAGCGGGGACCAATACGCAGTATTTT.

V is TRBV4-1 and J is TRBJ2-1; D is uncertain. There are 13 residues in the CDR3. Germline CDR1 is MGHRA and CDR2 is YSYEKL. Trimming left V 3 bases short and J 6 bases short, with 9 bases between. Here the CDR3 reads CASSQLGLNEQFF. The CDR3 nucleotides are TGCGCCAGCAGCCAGCTCGGGCTCAATGAGCAGTTCTTC.

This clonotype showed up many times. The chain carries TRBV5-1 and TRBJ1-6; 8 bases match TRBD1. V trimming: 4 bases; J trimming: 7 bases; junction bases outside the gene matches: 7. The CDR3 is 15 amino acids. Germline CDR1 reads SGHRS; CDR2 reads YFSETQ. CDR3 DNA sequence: TGCGCCAGCAGCCAGTTCGACAGGGGAAATTCACCCCTCCACTTT. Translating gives CASSQFDRGNSPLHF. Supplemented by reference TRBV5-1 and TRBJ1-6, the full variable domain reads KAGVTQTPRYLIKTRGQQVTLSCSPISGHRSVSWYQQTPGQGLQFLFEYFSETQRNKGNFPGRFSGRQFSNSRSEMNVSTLELGDSALYLCASSQFDRGNSPLHFGNGTRLTVT.

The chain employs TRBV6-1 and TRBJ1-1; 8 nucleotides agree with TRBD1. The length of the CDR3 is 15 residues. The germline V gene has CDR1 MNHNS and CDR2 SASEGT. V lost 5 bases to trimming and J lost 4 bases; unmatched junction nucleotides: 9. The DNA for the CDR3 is TGTGCCAGCAGTACCTGGACAGGGAGCGCCACTGAAGCTTTCTTT. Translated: CASSTWTGSATEAFF.

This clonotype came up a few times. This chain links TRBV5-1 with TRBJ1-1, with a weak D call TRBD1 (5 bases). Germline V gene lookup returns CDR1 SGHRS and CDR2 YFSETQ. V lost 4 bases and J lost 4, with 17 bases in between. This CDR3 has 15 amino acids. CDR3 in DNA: TGCGCCAGCAGCCCGGGGGGGGGTCTCGGCACTGAAGCTTTCTTT. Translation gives CASSPGGGLGTEAFF. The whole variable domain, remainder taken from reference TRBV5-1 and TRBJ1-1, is KAGVTQTPRYLIKTRGQQVTLSCSPISGHRSVSWYQQTPGQGLQFLFEYFSETQRNKGNFPGRFSGRQFSNSRSEMNVSTLELGDSALYLCASSPGGGLGTEAFFGQGTRLTVV.

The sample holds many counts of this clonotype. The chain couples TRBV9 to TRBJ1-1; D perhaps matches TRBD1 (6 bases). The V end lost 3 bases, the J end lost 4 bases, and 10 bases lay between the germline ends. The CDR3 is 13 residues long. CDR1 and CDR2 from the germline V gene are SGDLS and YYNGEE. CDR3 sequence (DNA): TGTGCCAGCAGCGCAGGGGTACCCACTGAAGCTTTCTTT. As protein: CASSAGVPTEAFF. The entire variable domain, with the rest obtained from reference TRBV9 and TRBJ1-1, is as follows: DSGVTQTPKHLITATGQRVTLRCSPRSGDLSVYWYQQSLDQGLQFLIQYYNGEERAKGNILERFSAQQFPDLHSELNLSSLELGDSALYFCASSAGVPTEAFFGQGTRLTVV.

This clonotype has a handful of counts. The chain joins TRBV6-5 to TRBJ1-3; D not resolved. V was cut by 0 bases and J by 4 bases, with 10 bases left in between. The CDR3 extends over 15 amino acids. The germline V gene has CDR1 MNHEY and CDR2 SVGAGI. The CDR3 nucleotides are TGTGCCAGCAGTTACTCGCGACGGGCCGGAAACACCATATATTTT. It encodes CASSYSRRAGNTIYF.

The CDR3 sequence is CASTLETANTGELFF. Written as DNA, the CDR3 is TGCGCCAGTACTCTAGAGACAGCTAACACCGGGGAGCTGTTTTTT. V usage is TRBV5-1 and J usage is TRBJ2-2; possibly TRBD1 for D (5 bases). Germline lookup yields CDR1 SGHRS and CDR2 YFSETQ. Between the trimmed V and J ends, which lost 8 bases and 2 bases, there was a span of 16 bases. This CDR3 comprises 15 residues.

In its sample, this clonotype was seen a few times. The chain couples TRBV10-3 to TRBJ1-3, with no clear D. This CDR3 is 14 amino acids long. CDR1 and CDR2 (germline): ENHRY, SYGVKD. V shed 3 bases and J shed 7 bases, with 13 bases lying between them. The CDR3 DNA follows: TGTGCCATCAGTGAAATGGTCCCCGCGAACACCATATATTTT. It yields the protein CAISEMVPANTIYF.

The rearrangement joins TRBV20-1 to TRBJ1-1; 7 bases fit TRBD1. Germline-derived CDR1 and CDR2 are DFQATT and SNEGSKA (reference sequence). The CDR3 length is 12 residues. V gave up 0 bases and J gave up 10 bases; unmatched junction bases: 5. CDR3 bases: TGCAGTGCTAGAGATCAGTCAGGGGGAGCTTTCTTT. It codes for CSARDQSGGAFF.

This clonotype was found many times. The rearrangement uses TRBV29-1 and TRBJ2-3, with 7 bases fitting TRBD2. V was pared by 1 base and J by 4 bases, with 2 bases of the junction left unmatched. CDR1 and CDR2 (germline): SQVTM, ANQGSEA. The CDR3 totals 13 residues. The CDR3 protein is CSVEVGGADTQYF. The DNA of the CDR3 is TGCAGCGTTGAAGTGGGGGGGGCAGATACGCAGTATTTT.

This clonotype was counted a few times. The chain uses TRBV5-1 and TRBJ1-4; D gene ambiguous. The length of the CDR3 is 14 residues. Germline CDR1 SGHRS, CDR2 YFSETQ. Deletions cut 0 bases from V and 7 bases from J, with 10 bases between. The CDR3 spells CASSLGGQSEKLFF. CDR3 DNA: TGCGCCAGCAGCTTGGGAGGGCAGAGTGAAAAACTGTTTTTT.

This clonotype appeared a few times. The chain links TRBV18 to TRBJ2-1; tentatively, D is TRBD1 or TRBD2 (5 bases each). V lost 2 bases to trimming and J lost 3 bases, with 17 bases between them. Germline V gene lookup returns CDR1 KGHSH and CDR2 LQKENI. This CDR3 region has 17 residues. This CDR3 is CASSPTPAGADYNEQFF. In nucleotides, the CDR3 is TGTGCCAGCTCACCAACGCCCGCCGGGGCTGACTACAATGAGCAGTTCTTC.

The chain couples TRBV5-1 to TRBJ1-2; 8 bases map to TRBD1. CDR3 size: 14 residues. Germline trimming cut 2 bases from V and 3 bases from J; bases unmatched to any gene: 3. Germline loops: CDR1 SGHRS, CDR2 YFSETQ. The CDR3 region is CASSFPGQDYGYTF. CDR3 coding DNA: TGCGCCAGCAGCTTTCCGGGACAGGACTATGGCTACACCTTC.